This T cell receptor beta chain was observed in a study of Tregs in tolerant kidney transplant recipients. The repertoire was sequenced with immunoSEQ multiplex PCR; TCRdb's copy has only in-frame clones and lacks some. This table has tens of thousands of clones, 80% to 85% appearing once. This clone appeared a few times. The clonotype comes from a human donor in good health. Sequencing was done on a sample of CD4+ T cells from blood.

CDR3 DNA: TGTGCCAGCAGCCAACTAGGCTCCAACACCGGGGAGCTGTTTTTT. Protein: CASSQLGSNTGELFF. The V and J genes are TRBV4-2 and TRBJ2-2; no clear D. The CDR3 loop spans 15 amino acids. V lost 2 bases and J lost 2, with 9 bases in between. Germline V lookup: CDR1 LGHNA, CDR2 YNFKEQ.